This is a list of T cell receptor beta chains from one sample in a study of T cells in Graves' hyperthyroidism and ophthalmopathy. TCRdb fed the multiplex PCR reads into MiXCR, producing one record per CDR3 protein. The table records some 270,000 distinct CDR3 sequences, almost 25% of them present only once. The material sequenced was blood. The receptors here all came from a woman between 40 and 55 years old with Graves' ophthalmopathy. CDR3s leave out the opening cysteine and the closing phenylalanine or tryptophan. Fields, in order: J gene, V gene, CDR3 length, CDR3 protein.

TRBJ2-7	TRBV19	13	ASSTLRQGSYEQY
TRBJ1-1	TRBV12-3/TRBV12-4	10	ASKAGMTEAF
TRBJ2-5	TRBV30	14	AWEFGTGGWEDTQY
TRBJ1-3	TRBV4-1	14	ASSQVSQAGGNTIY
TRBJ2-7	TRBV6-5	11	ASSYSSGAEQY
TRBJ1-2	TRBV14	14	ASSQGGTGSSYGYT
TRBJ1-1	TRBV2	12	ASSDRGRETEAF
TRBJ2-5	TRBV4-2	11	ASSQNAGETQY
TRBJ1-5	TRBV2	15	ASSATGTAKDNQPQH
TRBJ2-4	TRBV7-3	13	ASSLAPGTSAIQY